These 27 T cell receptor beta chains share one sample of origin, sequenced in a study of cytotoxic CD8 clonotypes in ibrutinib-treated CLL. Clones were sequenced by immunoSEQ multiplex PCR, and TCRdb holds only the in-frame ones, with some missing. The data show around 250,000 clones, 60% to 75% seen once. Sequencing used PBMCs, obtained after 24 months of ibrutinib treatment. These receptors all come from a human donor with chronic lymphocytic leukemia.

This clone was counted a few times. This rearrangement joins TRBV7-6 to TRBJ2-7, with D hard to call. CDR1 is SGHVS, CDR2 FNYEAQ, per germline. V lost 5 bases and J 4 bases, leaving 12 bases between the germline ends. This CDR3 has 13 residues. CDR3 amino acids: CASSIDGTYEQYF. CDR3 nucleotide sequence: TGTGCCAGCAGCATAGACGGAACATACGAGCAGTACTTC.

This sequence joins TRBV19 and TRBJ2-1, with 10 bases aligning to TRBD2. Germline assignment: CDR1 LNHDA and CDR2 SQIVND (reference sequence). This CDR3 has 15 amino acids. V lost 3 bases and J lost 6; bases outside the gene matches: 5. The CDR3, as DNA: TGTGCCAGTAGTATCCTAGCGGGAGAGGTCAATGAGCAGTTCTTC. Its protein product is CASSILAGEVNEQFF.

The J gene is TRBJ2-7, the V gene TRBV27; 8 positions agree with TRBD2. The CDR3 length is 15 residues. Germline V lookup: CDR1 MNHEY, CDR2 SMNVEV (reference sequence). V lost 5 bases to trimming and J lost 6 bases; unmatched junction nucleotides: 12. The CDR3 sequence is CASSPGGGLVGEQYF. CDR3 DNA: TGTGCCAGCAGTCCCGGGGGGGGACTCGTGGGCGAGCAGTACTTC.

The rearrangement joins TRBV7-9 to TRBJ2-3; D is possibly TRBD2 (6 bases). Between the trimmed V and J ends, which lost 8 bases and 2 bases, there was a span of 17 bases. Germline V lookup: CDR1 SEHNR, CDR2 FQNEAQ (reference sequence). This CDR3 is 15 amino acids long. CDR3 DNA: TGTGCCAGCGGACCCTACGGGAGTGTCACAGATACGCAGTATTTT. It specifies CASGPYGSVTDTQYF.

This clone has only one observation. V usage is TRBV28 and J usage is TRBJ2-3, with D perhaps matching TRBD2 (5 bases). Deletions cut 7 bases from V and 2 bases from J, with 13 bases between. The germline V gene has CDR1 MDHEN and CDR2 SYDVKM. The CDR3 is made up of 14 amino acids. This CDR3 is CASKGGYPTDTQYF. The CDR3 DNA is TGTGCCAGCAAAGGCGGGTACCCCACAGATACGCAGTATTTT.

The chain uses TRBV5-1 and TRBJ2-1; 11 bases line up with TRBD2. There are 16 residues in the CDR3. Germline lookup yields CDR1 SGHRS and CDR2 YFSETQ. Unmatched junction bases numbered 7, after V lost 0 bases and J lost 8 bases. Here the CDR3 reads CASSLAGLAGTDEQFF. CDR3 in DNA: TGCGCCAGCAGCTTGGCCGGACTAGCGGGTACGGATGAGCAGTTCTTC.

J is TRBJ1-1 and V is TRBV11-1, with unresolved D. Per germline, CDR1 SGHAT and CDR2 FQDESV (reference sequence). V was trimmed by 4 bases and J by 2 bases, leaving 11 bases between them. CDR3 length: 14 amino acids. The CDR3 DNA is TGTGCCAGCAGCTCGGCCGAGGTAAACACTGAAGCTTTCTTT. Residues: CASSSAEVNTEAFF.

This sequence joins TRBV9 and TRBJ2-3; TRBD2 is a possible D gene (5 bases). Germline CDR1 and CDR2: SGDLS and YYNGEE. The length of the CDR3 is 14 residues. V was trimmed by 4 bases and J by 4 bases, leaving 13 bases between them. The chain's CDR3 is CASSFSGRADTQYF. The CDR3 DNA reads as TGTGCCAGCAGCTTCAGCGGACGCGCAGATACGCAGTATTTT.

The chain is built from TRBV30 and TRBJ1-2, with 7 positions matching TRBD1. The CDR3 consists of 14 residues. The germline CDR1 and CDR2 sequences are GTSNPN and SVGIG (reference sequence). After removal of 3 bases from V and 4 bases from J, the junction contained 8 bases not matched to a gene. This CDR3 is CAWRKTGSGYGYTF. The CDR3, as DNA: TGTGCCTGGAGGAAGACAGGGTCGGGCTATGGCTACACCTTC.

This chain connects TRBV28 to TRBJ2-7; D gene unclear. The V end lost 2 bases, the J end lost 3 bases, and 8 bases lay between the germline ends. The CDR3 consists of 13 residues. CDR1 and CDR2 (germline): MDHEN, SYDVKM. CDR3 nucleotides: TGTGCCAGCAGTTTAGGCCGAGACTACGAGCAGTACTTC. Protein sequence: CASSLGRDYEQYF.

The chain combines TRBV9 with TRBJ2-1; the match to TRBD2 covers 8 bases. From germline, CDR1 is SGDLS and CDR2 YYNGEE. The CDR3 has 13 amino acids. The J segment lost 7 bases and the V segment lost 3 bases, leaving 3 bases of the junction unmatched. The CDR3 loop is CASSAGGLNEQFF. The CDR3 DNA reads as TGTGCCAGCAGCGCGGGGGGGTTGAATGAGCAGTTCTTC.

This clone was recorded a few times. The chain couples TRBV28 to TRBJ2-5, with D hard to call. The V gene lost 5 bases and the J gene lost 0 bases, with 13 bases spanning the gap. Germline lookup yields CDR1 MDHEN and CDR2 SYDVKM. This CDR3 region has 15 residues. CDR3 region: CASSVPLGHQETQYF. The CDR3 bases are TGTGCCAGCAGTGTCCCCCTGGGTCACCAAGAGACCCAGTACTTC.

In this sample, this clone turned up a few times. The chain is built from TRBV5-1 and TRBJ2-7, with D perhaps matching TRBD2 (5 bases). Per the germline V gene, CDR1 is SGHRS and CDR2 is YFSETQ. Trimming took 4 bases from V and 2 from J, leaving 13 bases between them. The CDR3 is 14 residues long. CDR3 DNA sequence: TGCGCCAGCAGCCTAGCAGCCGGGACCTACGAGCAGTACTTC. As protein: CASSLAAGTYEQYF.

This clone turned up a few times. This chain uses TRBV4-2 with TRBJ1-4; D gene ambiguous. Trimming took 4 bases from V and 8 from J, leaving 11 bases between them. The length of the CDR3 is 13 residues. Germline V gene sequence: CDR1 LGHNA, CDR2 YNFKEQ. The DNA for the CDR3 is TGTGCCAGCAGCCCGCCGGGTGGGGAAAAACTGTTTTTT. Its protein product is CASSPPGGEKLFF.

The rearrangement uses TRBV11-1 and TRBJ2-7; weak D call: TRBD2 (5 bases). The CDR3 sequence is 12 residues long. Trimming shortened V by 2 bases and J by 12 bases, and 14 bases separated the two germline ends. Germline V gene lookup returns CDR1 SGHAT and CDR2 FQDESV (reference sequence). CDR3 residues: CASSLLGEPRYF. CDR3 coding DNA: TGTGCCAGCAGCTTACTCGGGGAACCTCGGTACTTC.

This clone was observed a single time. The V gene is TRBV5-4, the J gene TRBJ2-7; perhaps TRBD2 as D (6 bases). The germline V gene has CDR1 SGHNT and CDR2 YYREEE (reference sequence). Trimming removed 2 bases at V and 6 bases at J, with 15 bases between. CDR3 length equals 14 residues. The CDR3 coding sequence is TGTGCCAGCAGCTTAGCGGCCCTGGGGGGCGAGCAGTACTTC. The encoded protein is CASSLAALGGEQYF.

The rearrangement joins TRBV27 to TRBJ2-5; 7 bases agree with TRBD1. The CDR3 is 15 amino acids. The germline V gene has CDR1 MNHEY and CDR2 SMNVEV (reference sequence). V lost 5 bases and J lost 0; bases outside the gene matches: 6. The chain's CDR3 is CASSLPGQHQETQYF. Written as DNA, the CDR3 is TGTGCCAGCAGTCTGCCGGGACAGCACCAAGAGACCCAGTACTTC.

This sequence joins TRBV30 and TRBJ2-1, with 7 bases that match TRBD2. Germline assignment: CDR1 GTSNPN and CDR2 SVGIG (reference sequence). Losses at the gene ends were 4 bases for V and 7 bases for J; bases not matched to a gene: 7. This CDR3 is built from 13 residues. The CDR3 bases are TGTGCCTGGAACGGCGGGAGAATAAATGAGCAGTTCTTC. It is translated as CAWNGGRINEQFF.

V usage is TRBV6-5 and J usage is TRBJ2-5; 7 bases line up with TRBD2. V lost 5 bases and J lost 3; bases outside the gene matches: 9. CDR1 is MNHEY and CDR2 is SVGAGI in the germline V gene. CDR3 size: 15 residues. The CDR3 region is CASSQRVAGEETQYF. The DNA for the CDR3 is TGTGCCAGCAGTCAACGGGTGGCGGGAGAAGAGACCCAGTACTTC.

This chain joins TRBV13 and TRBJ2-5; 11 positions agree with TRBD2. From germline, CDR1 is PRHDT and CDR2 FYEKMQ (reference sequence). The CDR3 is made up of 17 amino acids. The V segment lost 4 bases and the J segment 1 base; nucleotides outside the gene matches: 8. CDR3 in DNA: TGTGCCAGCAGCTGGTCCGGGACTAGCGGTTCCCAAGAGACCCAGTACTTC. Translating gives CASSWSGTSGSQETQYF.

The chain recombines TRBV29-1 with TRBJ2-5; D gene uncertain. The CDR3 is 13 amino acids. V was cut by 0 bases and J by 5 bases, with 10 bases left in between. Germline lookup yields CDR1 SQVTM and CDR2 ANQGSEA. CDR3 sequence reads: CSVEDSKTETQYF. The DNA for the CDR3 is TGCAGCGTTGAAGACTCCAAGACGGAGACCCAGTACTTC.

This clone has only a few counts. The V call is TRBV19, the J call TRBJ1-2; 7 bases map to TRBD1. Germline loops: CDR1 LNHDA, CDR2 SQIVND (reference sequence). The J segment lost 3 bases and the V segment lost 4 bases, leaving 8 bases of the junction unmatched. CDR3 length: 15 residues. CDR3 in DNA: TGTGCCAGTAGTACACCCGGGACAGTGCACTATGGCTACACCTTC. It specifies CASSTPGTVHYGYTF.

In this sample, this clone turned up a few times. The chain recombines TRBV7-9 with TRBJ2-5; D unclear. The germline CDR1 and CDR2 sequences are SEHNR and FQNEAQ (reference sequence). This CDR3 spans 11 amino acids. Trimming removed 4 bases from V and 5 bases from J, with 5 bases in between. In DNA form, the CDR3 reads TGTGCCAGCAGCTCGCGGGAGACCCAGTACTTC. Encoded protein: CASSSRETQYF.

The chain uses TRBV29-1 and TRBJ2-7; D ambiguous. Trimming removed 2 bases from V and 3 bases from J, with 8 bases in between. This CDR3 region has 12 residues. The V gene's germline CDR1 is SQVTM and CDR2 ANQGSEA. DNA for the CDR3: TGCAGCGTTGAAATGGTAGACTACGAGCAGTACTTC. Translation: CSVEMVDYEQYF.

J is TRBJ2-1 and V is TRBV12-5; D not certain. V was shortened by 4 bases and J by 12 bases, with 16 bases between the two germline ends. CDR1 and CDR2 (germline): LGHNT, FRNRAP. This CDR3 comprises 13 residues. Here the CDR3 DNA reads TGTGCTAGTGGTTCCATGACCCGAAGTGGGCAGTTCTTC. This encodes CASGSMTRSGQFF.

The chain has TRBV9 and TRBJ2-1; unclear D gene. CDR1 and CDR2 (germline): SGDLS, YYNGEE. The CDR3 has 12 amino acids. V gave up 3 bases and J gave up 6 bases, with 7 bases separating them. The CDR3 spells CASSALSNEQFF. The CDR3 coding sequence is TGTGCCAGCAGCGCCCTAAGCAATGAGCAGTTCTTC.

With respect to this clone: Since a much larger clone is just one base distant, this may be a read error. This chain links TRBV6-5 with TRBJ2-2; D not resolved. V lost 4 bases and J lost 4, with 4 bases in between. Germline V gene lookup returns CDR1 MNHEY and CDR2 SVGAGI. The CDR3 consists of 12 residues. The CDR3 is CASSLSTGELFF. Written as DNA, the CDR3 is TGTGCCAGCAGTTTAAGCACCGGGGAGCTGTTTTTT.